These 22 T cell receptor beta chains share one sample of origin, sequenced in a study of radiation and T cells in renal cell carcinoma. Time point: baseline pretreatment blood. This sample's treatment: 15 Gy SBRT to primary tumor, nephrectomy 4 weeks later. Some clones are missing from TCRdb's copy, which holds only in-frame ones; the method was immunoSEQ multiplex PCR. This sample has under 65,000 clones, with 65% to 85% found just once. Sequences were derived from blood, sampled from a patient whose treatment included radiotherapy and nephrectomy. Receptors were obtained from a man in his 60s with renal cell carcinoma.

This clone was counted a single time. The rearrangement links TRBV14 to TRBJ2-3; TRBD2 matches at 12 bases. There are 17 residues in the CDR3. The germline V gene has CDR1 SGHDN and CDR2 FVKESK. V shed 3 bases, J shed 2 bases, and the junction held 6 bases outside the gene matches. The CDR3, as DNA: TGTGCCAGCAGCCACCTCGGACTAGCGGGGACCACAGATACGCAGTATTTT. It specifies CASSHLGLAGTTDTQYF. Full variable domain (outside the CDR3, taken from reference TRBV14 and TRBJ2-3): EAGVTQFPSHSVIEKGQTVTLRCDPISGHDNLYWYRRVMGKEIKFLLHFVKESKQDESGMPNNRFLAERTGGTYSTLKVQPAELEDSGVYFCASSHLGLAGTTDTQYFGPGTRLTVL.

The V and J genes are TRBV5-1 and TRBJ2-7; a weak D match, TRBD2 (6 bases). The length of the CDR3 is 15 residues. Germline CDR1 reads SGHRS; CDR2 reads YFSETQ. Deletions cut 0 bases from V and 1 base from J, with 11 bases between. The CDR3 is CASSLGGTVSYEQYF. The DNA of the CDR3 is TGCGCCAGCAGCTTGGGGGGGACTGTATCCTACGAGCAGTACTTC.

This clone was recorded a few times. V is TRBV30 and J is TRBJ1-1; 10 positions agree with TRBD1. The CDR3 loop spans 14 amino acids. The germline gives CDR1 GTSNPN, CDR2 SVGIG (reference sequence). V lost 4 bases, J lost 2 bases, and 4 bases stayed unmatched. For the CDR3, the DNA is TGTGCCTGGAATCGGGACAGGGGAAACACTGAAGCTTTCTTT. It yields the protein CAWNRDRGNTEAFF. Full variable domain (missing parts from reference TRBV30 and TRBJ1-1): SQTIHQWPATLVQPVGSPLSLECTVEGTSNPNLYWYRQAAGRGLQLLFYSVGIGQISSEVPQNLSASRPQDRQFILSSKKLLLSDSGFYLCAWNRDRGNTEAFFGQGTRLTVV.

V usage is TRBV29-1 and J usage is TRBJ1-2, with 7 positions matching TRBD1. The length of the CDR3 is 16 residues. Trimming at V came to 1 base and at J to 2 bases, leaving 10 bases not matched to a gene. CDR1 SQVTM and CDR2 ANQGSEA come from the germline V gene. The CDR3 DNA sequence: TGCAGCGTTGAAGGCCAACAGGGGTTCGGGAACTATGGCTACACCTTC. Protein product: CSVEGQQGFGNYGYTF.

This clone is judged medium-sized. The chain combines TRBV30 with TRBJ1-1; D is ambiguous. Germline values: CDR1 GTSNPN, CDR2 SVGIG (reference sequence). Trimming took 8 bases from V and 2 from J, leaving 9 bases between them. The CDR3 consists of 11 residues. The CDR3, as DNA: TGTGCCGCGGAAAGAAACACTGAAGCTTTCTTT. It specifies CAAERNTEAFF.

V is TRBV10-2 and J is TRBJ2-1; TRBD2 matches at 9 bases. Germline lookup yields CDR1 WSHSY and CDR2 SAAADI. V lost 5 bases to trimming and J lost 10 bases; unmatched junction nucleotides: 12. This CDR3 has 15 residues. The CDR3 DNA is TGCGCCAGCAGTATTAGTCTAGCGGGATTTCGGGAGCAGTTCTTC. Translated: CASSISLAGFREQFF.

The chain recombines TRBV5-6 with TRBJ1-3; weak D call: TRBD1 (5 bases). CDR1 is SGHDT and CDR2 is YYEEEE in the germline V gene. The CDR3 extends over 16 amino acids. V was clipped by 4 bases and J by 0 bases, with 14 bases between them. This CDR3 is CASSMGGTSSGNTIYF. The CDR3, as DNA: TGTGCCAGCAGCATGGGTGGGACGAGCTCTGGAAACACCATATATTTT.

The V gene is TRBV7-9, the J gene TRBJ2-1; 7 bases match TRBD2. This CDR3 spans 15 amino acids. J gave up 4 bases and V 5 bases, and 8 bases lay outside the gene matches. The germline gives CDR1 SEHNR, CDR2 FQNEAQ (reference sequence). In DNA, the CDR3 is TGTGCCAGCAGCATCGGGACTACGGTGTACAATGAGCAGTTCTTC. Protein sequence: CASSIGTTVYNEQFF.

The chain links TRBV7-2 to TRBJ1-3; perhaps TRBD1 as D (6 bases). Germline assignment: CDR1 SGHTA and CDR2 FQGNSA. The CDR3 length is 15 residues. V was trimmed by 5 bases and J by 0 bases, leaving 11 bases between them. The CDR3 DNA is TGTGCCAGCAGCGGCACAGGGAGCTCTGGAAACACCATATATTTT. This translates into CASSGTGSSGNTIYF. The whole variable domain, remainder taken from reference TRBV7-2 and TRBJ1-3, is GAGVSQSPSNKVTEKGKDVELRCDPISGHTALYWYRQSLGQGLEFLIYFQGNSAPDKSGLPSDRFSAERTGGSVSTLTIQRTQQEDSAVYLCASSGTGSSGNTIYFGEGSWLTVV.

The chain recombines TRBV2 with TRBJ1-2; possible D gene TRBD1, 5 bases. Trimming cost V 6 bases and J 4 bases, with 12 bases left between them. The CDR3 has 13 residues. Germline values: CDR1 SNHLY, CDR2 FYNNEI. In DNA, the CDR3 is TGTGCCAGCAGCGGGGGAAGAGCCTATGGCTACACCTTC. This translates into CASSGGRAYGYTF.

This clone showed up just once. The chain recombines TRBV6-6 with TRBJ2-7; D not resolved. Trimming removed 7 bases at V and 3 bases at J, with 10 bases between. This CDR3 comprises 12 residues. Germline CDR1 MNHNY, CDR2 SVGAGI (reference sequence). The CDR3 DNA reads TGTGCCAGCACTTTAGACGGCTACGAGCAGTACTTC. This encodes CASTLDGYEQYF.

The chain uses TRBV7-2 and TRBJ1-5, with D unresolved. Germline assignment: CDR1 SGHTA and CDR2 FQGNSA. Trimming removed 5 bases at V and 3 bases at J, with 17 bases between. There are 16 residues in the CDR3. This CDR3 reads CASSPPNYQDNQPQHF. Written as DNA, the CDR3 is TGTGCCAGCAGCCCACCGAACTACCAGGACAATCAGCCCCAGCATTTT.

The chain joins TRBV13 to TRBJ1-2, with a tentative D call TRBD1 (5 bases). This CDR3 contains 15 residues. The V gene's germline CDR1 is PRHDT and CDR2 FYEKMQ (reference sequence). V was shortened by 2 bases and J by 1 base, with 11 bases between the two germline ends. CDR3: CASSLLGTINYGYTF. The CDR3 DNA reads TGTGCCAGCAGCTTATTAGGGACGATTAACTATGGCTACACCTTC.

The chain is built from TRBV2 and TRBJ2-7; TRBD2 matches at 9 bases. The CDR3 loop spans 13 amino acids. With 7 bases clipped from V and 5 bases from J, the junction kept 6 bases outside the gene matches. Germline loops: CDR1 SNHLY, CDR2 FYNNEI. The CDR3 DNA follows: TGTGCCAGCAATAAGCGGGAGGATAACGAGCAGTACGTC. It codes for CASNKREDNEQYV.

This rearrangement joins TRBV18 to TRBJ2-7, with a weak D call TRBD2 (6 bases). The CDR3 has 14 amino acids. Per germline, CDR1 KGHSH and CDR2 LQKENI. Trimming removed 2 bases at V and 4 bases at J, with 12 bases between. CDR3 sequence reads: CASSPDGEVYEQYF. CDR3 DNA sequence: TGTGCCAGCTCACCAGACGGGGAGGTATACGAGCAGTACTTC.

This clone was observed a single time. This specimen includes other DNA sequences encoding the same CDR3. The J gene is TRBJ2-5, the V gene TRBV5-1; TRBD2 agrees at 9 bases. The germline V gene encodes CDR1 SGHRS and CDR2 YFSETQ. The CDR3 runs 16 residues. With 1 base clipped from V and 2 bases from J, the junction kept 6 bases outside the gene matches. The CDR3 sequence is CASSLRAGGVQETQYF. The CDR3 DNA follows: TGCGCCAGCAGCTTGCGGGCGGGAGGGGTGCAAGAGACCCAGTACTTC.

This chain uses TRBV2 with TRBJ2-3; D unresolved. In germline, CDR1 is SNHLY, CDR2 FYNNEI. The length of the CDR3 is 11 residues. Trimming shortened V by 8 bases and J by 4 bases, and 7 bases separated the two germline ends. The CDR3 spells CASHIADTQYF. The CDR3 region has the DNA TGTGCCAGCCACATCGCAGATACGCAGTATTTT.

The chain recombines TRBV30 with TRBJ2-1; 15 nucleotides line up with TRBD2. CDR1 is GTSNPN, CDR2 SVGIG, per germline (reference sequence). V shed 0 bases, J shed 7 bases, and the junction held 10 bases outside the gene matches. The CDR3 contains 18 residues. Here the CDR3 DNA reads TGTGCCTGGAGTGTACATAGGACTAGCGGGGGGGCCAGAAATGAGCAGTTCTTC. Its protein is CAWSVHRTSGGARNEQFF.

V is TRBV19 and J is TRBJ2-2, with TRBD1 matching over 9 bases. V lost 6 bases and J lost 7; bases outside the gene matches: 3. The CDR3 sequence is 13 residues long. CDR1 LNHDA and CDR2 SQIVND come from the germline V gene (reference sequence). The CDR3 DNA reads as TGTGCCAGTAGGGGACAGGGTGGCGGGGAGCTGTTTTTT. Protein sequence: CASRGQGGGELFF.

The genes are TRBV12-5 and TRBJ2-5; D is unresolved. The CDR3 covers 14 residues. From germline, CDR1 is LGHNT and CDR2 FRNRAP. The V end was cut by 5 bases, the J end by 1 base, with 11 bases between. The CDR3 sequence: CASGPPYSQETQYF. CDR3 DNA sequence: TGTGCTAGTGGTCCCCCGTACAGCCAAGAGACCCAGTACTTC.

This clone has a single count. The V gene is TRBV7-9, the J gene TRBJ2-5; 8 bases are a match to TRBD1. This CDR3 is 14 amino acids long. The germline V gene encodes CDR1 SEHNR and CDR2 FQNEAQ (reference sequence). J gave up 5 bases and V 3 bases, and 5 bases lay outside the gene matches. CDR3 sequence: CASSLSGGRETQYF. CDR3 nucleotide sequence: TGTGCCAGCAGCTTGTCAGGGGGCCGGGAGACCCAGTACTTC. Full variable domain (rest looked up from reference TRBV7-9 and TRBJ2-5): DTGVSQNPRHKITKRGQNVTFRCDPISEHNRLYWYRQTLGQGPEFLTYFQNEAQLEKSRLLSDRFSAERPKGSFSTLEIQRTEQGDSAMYLCASSLSGGRETQYFGPGTRLLVL.

This clone was observed a single time. V is TRBV5-1 and J is TRBJ1-4, with 9 bases matching TRBD1. This CDR3 region has 14 residues. J gave up 8 bases and V 5 bases, and 7 bases lay outside the gene matches. Per the germline V gene, CDR1 is SGHRS and CDR2 is YFSETQ. In nucleotides, the CDR3 is TGCGCCAGCAGTTTCGGACAGGGGCGGGAAAAACTGTTTTTT. It encodes CASSFGQGREKLFF.